This record covers a single T cell receptor (beta chain). Its antigen is unidentified. These data come from a study of identical twins. All donors were healthy, and all were Caucasian. Study-wide findings and caveats: Not following the same donors, the study drew its conclusions from cross-sectional statistical analysis. With monozygotic twins, out-of-frame TCR alpha sharing exceeded what models estimated. Zero-insertion analyses could be partly confounded by invariant MAIT and iNKT cells.

Via MiXCR, TCRdb re-called the 5' RACE reads, giving one row per CDR3 protein. Of some 240,000 distinct CDR3 sequences in the sample, approximately 10% were seen once. This TCR came from a man aged 45-65 years in good health. Material for sequencing was memory T cells sorted from blood.

The CDR3 loop reads CASSLTREASTDTQYF. The CDR3 DNA sequence: TGTGCCAGCTCACTCACAAGGGAGGCCAGCACAGATACGCAGTATTTT. This chain uses TRBV18 with TRBJ2-3, with D tentatively TRBD2 (6 bases). V was trimmed by 4 bases and J by 0 bases, leaving 14 bases between them. The CDR3 covers 16 residues. Germline V gene lookup returns CDR1 KGHSH and CDR2 LQKENI.